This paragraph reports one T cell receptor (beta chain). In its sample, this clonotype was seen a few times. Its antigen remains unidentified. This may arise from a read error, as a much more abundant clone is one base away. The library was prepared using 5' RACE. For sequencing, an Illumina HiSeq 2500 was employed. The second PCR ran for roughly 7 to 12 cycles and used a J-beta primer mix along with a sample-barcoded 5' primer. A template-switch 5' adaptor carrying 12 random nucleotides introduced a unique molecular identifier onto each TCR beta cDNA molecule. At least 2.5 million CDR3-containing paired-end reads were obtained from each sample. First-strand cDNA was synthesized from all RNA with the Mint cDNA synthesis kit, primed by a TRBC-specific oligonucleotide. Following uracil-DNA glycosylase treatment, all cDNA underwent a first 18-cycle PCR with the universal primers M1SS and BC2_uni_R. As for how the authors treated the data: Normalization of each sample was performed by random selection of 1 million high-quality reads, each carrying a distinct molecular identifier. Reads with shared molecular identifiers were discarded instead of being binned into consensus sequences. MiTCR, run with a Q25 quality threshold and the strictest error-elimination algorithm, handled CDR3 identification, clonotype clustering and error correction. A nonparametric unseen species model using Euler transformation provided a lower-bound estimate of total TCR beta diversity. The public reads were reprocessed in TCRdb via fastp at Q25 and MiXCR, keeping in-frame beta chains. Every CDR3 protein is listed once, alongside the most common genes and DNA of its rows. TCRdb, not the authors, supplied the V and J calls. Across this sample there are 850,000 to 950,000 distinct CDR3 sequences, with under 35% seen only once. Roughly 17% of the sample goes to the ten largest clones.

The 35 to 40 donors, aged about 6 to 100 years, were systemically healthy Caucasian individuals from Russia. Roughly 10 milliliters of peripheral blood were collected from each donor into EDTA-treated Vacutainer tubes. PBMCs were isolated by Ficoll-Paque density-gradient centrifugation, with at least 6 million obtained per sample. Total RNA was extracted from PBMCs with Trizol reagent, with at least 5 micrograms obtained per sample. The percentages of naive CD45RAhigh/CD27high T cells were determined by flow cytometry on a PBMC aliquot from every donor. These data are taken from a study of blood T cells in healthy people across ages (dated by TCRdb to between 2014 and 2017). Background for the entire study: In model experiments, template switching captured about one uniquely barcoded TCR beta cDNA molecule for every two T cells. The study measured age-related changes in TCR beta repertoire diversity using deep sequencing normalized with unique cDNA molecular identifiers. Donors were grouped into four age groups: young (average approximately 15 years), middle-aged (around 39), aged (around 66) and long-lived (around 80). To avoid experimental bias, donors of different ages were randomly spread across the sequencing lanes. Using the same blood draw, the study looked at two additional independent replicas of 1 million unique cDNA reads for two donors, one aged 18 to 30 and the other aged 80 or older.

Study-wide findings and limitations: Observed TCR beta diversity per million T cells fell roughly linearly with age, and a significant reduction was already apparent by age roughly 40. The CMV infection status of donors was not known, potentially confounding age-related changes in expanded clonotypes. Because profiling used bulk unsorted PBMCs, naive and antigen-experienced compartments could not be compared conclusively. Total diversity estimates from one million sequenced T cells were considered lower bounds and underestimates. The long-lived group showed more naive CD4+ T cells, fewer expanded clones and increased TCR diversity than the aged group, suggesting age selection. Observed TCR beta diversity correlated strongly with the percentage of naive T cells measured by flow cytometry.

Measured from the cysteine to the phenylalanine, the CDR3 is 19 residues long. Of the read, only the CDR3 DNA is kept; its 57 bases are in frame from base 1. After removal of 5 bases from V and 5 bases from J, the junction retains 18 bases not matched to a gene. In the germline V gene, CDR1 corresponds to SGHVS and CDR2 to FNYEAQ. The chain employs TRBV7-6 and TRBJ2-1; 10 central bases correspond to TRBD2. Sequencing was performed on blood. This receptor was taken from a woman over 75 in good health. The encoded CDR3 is CASSPLPGASGGIDNEQFF. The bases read TGTGCCAGCAGCCCCCTCCCCGGGGCTAGCGGGGGAATAGACAATGAGCAGTTCTTC.